A selection of T cell receptor beta chains follows, all from one sample in a study of CD8+ T cells in alopecia areata. Generated by immunoSEQ multiplex PCR, the TCRdb table keeps only in-frame clones and is missing some. This table holds some 170,000 clones, over 55% found once. The sample was CD4+ T cells sorted from blood, taken at week 0. Receptors were obtained from a human donor with alopecia areata. Both conserved end residues are part of each CDR3. Each record gives: J gene, V gene, clone size, CDR3 length, D gene, CDR3 DNA, CDR3 protein. The D gene is left open where the match is weak. Only some rows state a clone size, as once, few, many or a class for expanded clones.

TRBJ2-7 TRBV11-2 NA 11 NA TGTGCCAGCAGCGCCAACTACGAGCAGTACTTC CASSANYEQYF
TRBJ2-7 TRBV29-1 NA 13 TRBD1 TGCAGCGTTGATGGGACAGGGGTGGGCGAGCAGTACTTC CSVDGTGVGEQYF
TRBJ2-1 TRBV29-1 NA 14 NA TGCAGCGTGGGGGATCTGACAGGTTACAATGAGCAGTTCTTC CSVGDLTGYNEQFF
TRBJ2-3 TRBV6-1 few 15 NA TGTGCCAGCAGTGAAGTTAGGCACAGCACAGATACGCAGTATTTT CASSEVRHSTDTQYF
TRBJ2-3 TRBV30 few 16 TRBD2 TGTGCCTGGAGTGTAGGTAGCGGGGGTATCACAGATACGCAGTATTTT CAWSVGSGGITDTQYF
TRBJ2-7 TRBV29-1 few 13 NA TGCAGCGTTGGGTTTCTTTCCGTTCGCGAGCAGTACTTC CSVGFLSVREQYF
TRBJ1-2 TRBV12-5 few 15 NA TGTGCTAGTGGTTTGGATGGAGGCCGGACCTATGGCTACACCTTC CASGLDGGRTYGYTF
TRBJ2-5 TRBV29-1 few 15 TRBD1 TGCAGCGTCCTTGGGACAGTAGGGAGCGGAGAGACCCAGTACTTC CSVLGTVGSGETQYF
TRBJ2-2 TRBV29-1 few 14 TRBD1 TGCAGCGTTGCTAGGGGGCTGAACACCGGGGAGCTGTTTTTT CSVARGLNTGELFF
TRBJ2-3 TRBV5-1 NA 15 NA TGCGCCAGCAGCTTGCAATCCCCAGCCACAGATACGCAGTATTTT CASSLQSPATDTQYF
TRBJ2-3 TRBV9 NA 17 TRBD2 TGTGCCAGCAGCCCCAGGGGACTAGCGGGGGTCCCAGATACGCAGTATTTT CASSPRGLAGVPDTQYF
TRBJ2-2 TRBV7-9 NA 14 NA TGTGCCAGCAGCTCGCAACTAGTGACCGGGGAGCTGTTTTTT CASSSQLVTGELFF
TRBJ2-3 TRBV29-1 few 15 TRBD2 TGCAGCGTTGCCGGGGAAAGCGGGGGCACAGATACGCAGTATTTT CSVAGESGGTDTQYF
TRBJ1-2 TRBV29-1 NA 13 TRBD1 TGCAGCGCGAGACAGGGGATCATGAATGGCTACACCTTC CSARQGIMNGYTF
TRBJ1-6 TRBV9 NA 12 NA TGTGCCAGCAGCCCTTTCGGTTCACCCCTCCACTTT CASSPFGSPLHF
TRBJ2-1 TRBV7-8 few 16 TRBD2 TGTGCCAGTTCACCGGGACTAGCGGGGGGGAGAAATGAGCAGTTCTTC CASSPGLAGGRNEQFF
TRBJ1-1 TRBV25-1 few 15 TRBD1 TGTGCCAGCAGCCGGGACAGGGGTTTGTTGGCTGAAGCTTTCTTT CASSRDRGLLAEAFF
TRBJ1-6 TRBV4-3 few 16 NA TGCGCCAGCAGCCAAGAGCGGACAGTCGATAATTCACCCCTCCACTTT CASSQERTVDNSPLHF
TRBJ2-3 TRBV2 few 15 TRBD1 TGTGCCAGCAGACCGGGACAGCCTAGCACAGATACGCAGTATTTT CASRPGQPSTDTQYF
TRBJ2-6 TRBV2 NA 18 NA TGTGCCAGCAGTGACGGAATTCAGCAGTACTCTGGGGCCAACGTCCTGACTTTC CASSDGIQQYSGANVLTF
TRBJ1-5 TRBV7-2 NA 15 TRBD1 TGTGCCAGCAGCTTTACGACAGGGGGGTATCAGCCCCAGCATTTT CASSFTTGGYQPQHF
TRBJ2-7 TRBV11-2 NA 12 NA TGTGCCAGCAGCTCCGGAGAAGGCGAGCAGTACTTC CASSSGEGEQYF
TRBJ2-1 TRBV29-1 NA 13 TRBD1 TGCAGCGTGGGACAGGGGATAGGCAATGAGCAGTTCTTC CSVGQGIGNEQFF
TRBJ2-3 TRBV30 NA 11 NA TGTGCCTGGAGTGTACTAGATACGCAGTATTTT CAWSVLDTQYF
TRBJ2-7 TRBV14 NA 12 NA TGTGCCAGCAGCAGGGACAACTACGAGCAGTACTTC CASSRDNYEQYF
TRBJ2-1 TRBV15 NA 12 NA TGTGCCACCAGCAGAGCTTACAATGAGCAGTTCTTC CATSRAYNEQFF
TRBJ2-3 TRBV5-6 NA 14 NA TGTGCCAGCAAGAAGGGGACAAGCACAGATACGCAGTATTTT CASKKGTSTDTQYF
TRBJ1-1 TRBV30 NA 15 NA TGTGCCTGGAGGAGCGGGATGGTAATGAACACTGAAGCTTTCTTT CAWRSGMVMNTEAFF
TRBJ2-7 TRBV11-2 NA 14 NA TGTGCCAGCAGTCAAAGCAGGGCGTCCTACGAGCAGTACTTC CASSQSRASYEQYF
TRBJ1-2 TRBV29-1 NA 14 TRBD1 TGCAGCGTCTTCGGGGGGCAGGGGGCGCAAGGCTACACCTTC CSVFGGQGAQGYTF
TRBJ1-5 TRBV30 once 15 NA TGTGCCTGGAGTCTGAGCAGGAGGAACAATCAGCCCCAGCATTTT CAWSLSRRNNQPQHF
TRBJ1-2 TRBV30 NA 13 TRBD1 TGTGCCTGGAGTGGCCAGAGGACAGGTGGCTACACCTTC CAWSGQRTGGYTF
TRBJ1-2 TRBV30 NA 12 NA TGTGCCTGGAGAAACGAGAACTATGGCTACACCTTC CAWRNENYGYTF
TRBJ2-7 TRBV7-2 NA 13 TRBD1 TGTGCCAGCAGCTTGGGACAGGACTACGAGCAGTACTTC CASSLGQDYEQYF
TRBJ2-1 TRBV7-2 NA 15 TRBD2 TGTGCCAGCAGCTTAAAGACTAGCGGGGAAAAAAAGCAGTTCTTC CASSLKTSGEKKQFF
TRBJ2-7 TRBV29-1 NA 12 NA TGCAGCGTTTCGACAGGATCCTACGAGCAGTACTTC CSVSTGSYEQYF